This T cell receptor beta chain was recorded in a study of cytomegalovirus exposure and HLA in healthy donors. Notes on the study in general: For cytomegalovirus status, the classifier reportedly gave diagnoses with high specificity and sensitivity.

The repertoire was sequenced with immunoSEQ multiplex PCR; TCRdb's copy has only in-frame clones and lacks some. Of some 110,000 clones in the sample, about 91% were seen once. Concerning this clone itself: Its specificity is unknown.

Germline V lookup: CDR1 SGHTS, CDR2 YDEGEE. Trimming shortened V by 4 bases and J by 3 bases, and 5 bases separated the two germline ends. The CDR3 loop spans 11 amino acids. The chain uses TRBV5-8 and TRBJ2-7; D is unresolved. The sample was PBMCs. This receptor was taken from a man younger than 30 in good health and CMV-seronegative. This CDR3 reads CASSADYEQYF. Written as DNA, the CDR3 is TGTGCCAGCAGCGCAGACTACGAGCAGTACTTC.